The 12 T cell receptor beta chains below all came from one sample that was sequenced in a study of blood T cell repertoires in COVID-19. Profiled with immunoSEQ multiplex PCR; TCRdb holds only in-frame clones, not every one. The repertoire includes 150,000 or so clones, over 65% of them detected once, and under 2% sits in the top ten. Sequenced material: peripheral blood. The receptors were sampled from a man older than 75 with acute or convalescent COVID-19.

The V and J genes are TRBV24-1 and TRBJ1-5; 8 nucleotides line up with TRBD1. The V gene's germline CDR1 is KGHDR and CDR2 SFDVKD. Germline trimming cut 5 bases from V and 0 bases from J; bases unmatched to any gene: 8. CDR3 length equals 17 residues. CDR3 DNA sequence: TGTGCCACCAGTGGCGCGACAGGGGCGTTTAGCAATCAGCCCCAGCATTTT. Protein product: CATSGATGAFSNQPQHF.

This chain joins TRBV23-1 and TRBJ2-7; maybe TRBD1 (5 bases). TRBV23-1 is labeled an ORF, and its function is uncertain. Deletions cut 3 bases from V and 0 bases from J, with 15 bases between. The CDR3 loop spans 16 amino acids. The CDR3 is CASSQPGPVLSYEQYV. CDR3 bases: TGCGCCAGCAGTCAGCCAGGGCCCGTCCTCTCCTACGAGCAGTACGTC.

This chain links TRBV18 with TRBJ1-6; D is unresolved. Per germline, CDR1 KGHSH and CDR2 LQKENI. This CDR3 contains 15 residues. With 0 bases removed from V and 6 bases from J, the gap between germline ends came to 9 bases. The CDR3 reads CASSPPGRFNSPLHF. CDR3 in DNA: TGTGCCAGCTCACCACCGGGCAGGTTTAATTCACCCCTCCACTTT.

The V gene is TRBV6-5, the J gene TRBJ2-7; 7 bases line up with TRBD1. CDR3 length: 15 residues. V dropped 0 bases and J dropped 0; count of bases not matched to a gene: 2. Germline lookup yields CDR1 MNHEY and CDR2 SVGAGI. The CDR3 loop is CASSYSRQGSYEQYF. CDR3 bases: TGTGCCAGCAGTTACTCGAGACAGGGCTCCTACGAGCAGTACTTC.

This chain uses TRBV19 with TRBJ2-2; TRBD2 is a possible D gene (7 bases). This CDR3 has 13 residues. Germline lookup yields CDR1 LNHDA and CDR2 SQIVND (reference sequence). Between the trimmed V and J ends, which lost 5 bases and 7 bases, there was a span of 11 bases. CDR3 amino acids: CASSAGANGELFF. The CDR3 DNA sequence: TGTGCCAGTAGTGCGGGGGCTAACGGGGAGCTGTTTTTT.

This clone appeared a few times. The chain uses TRBV19 and TRBJ1-1; D unresolved. This CDR3 region has 13 residues. Germline CDR1 reads LNHDA; CDR2 reads SQIVND (reference sequence). The V end was cut by 5 bases, the J end by 1 base, with 8 bases between. CDR3 sequence (DNA): TGTGCCAGTAGTTTGCCGGGGAACACTGAAGCTTTCTTT. Its translation is CASSLPGNTEAFF.

The chain uses TRBV18 and TRBJ1-3; D possibly corresponds to TRBD1 (5 bases). CDR1 is KGHSH and CDR2 is LQKENI in the germline V gene. With 2 bases removed from V and 0 bases from J, the gap between germline ends came to 8 bases. The CDR3 has 15 residues. The CDR3 protein is CASSPVQDSGNTIYF. The CDR3 DNA reads as TGTGCCAGCTCACCAGTACAGGACTCTGGAAACACCATATATTTT.

The chain uses TRBV11-2 and TRBJ2-3, with unresolved D. The CDR3 has 14 amino acids. From germline, CDR1 is SGHAT and CDR2 FQNNGV. The ends were cut back, 4 bases at V and 9 bases at J, with 17 bases in the middle. In DNA, the CDR3 is TGTGCCAGCAGCTCCGGATCTGGTGGAGTCACGCAGTATTTT. This codes for CASSSGSGGVTQYF.

CDR3 nucleotides: TGTGCCAGCAGTTTGACACAGGGGTACAATGAGCAGTTCTTC. This encodes CASSLTQGYNEQFF. The chain is built from TRBV28 and TRBJ2-1; the match to TRBD1 covers 7 bases. The germline CDR1 and CDR2 sequences are MDHEN and SYDVKM. V lost 3 bases, J lost 4 bases, and 3 bases stayed unmatched. This CDR3 region has 14 residues. Combining the CDR3 with reference TRBV28 and TRBJ2-1 gives the whole variable domain DVKVTQSSRYLVKRTGEKVFLECVQDMDHENMFWYRQDPGLGLRLIYFSYDVKMKEKGDIPEGYSVSREKKERFSLILESASTNQTSMYLCASSLTQGYNEQFFGPGTRLTVL.

Points on this clone: Because it lacks the conserved phenylalanine or tryptophan at the end, this CDR3 is likely a read error. The limits of the CDR3 on the DNA are not certain, so only TCRdb's listed CDR3 is given. The chain uses TRBV6-1 and TRBJ1-2; TRBD1, the D gene given by the table, was not confirmed from the DNA. The CDR3 contains 12 residues when both ends are counted. Germline loops: CDR1 MNHNS, CDR2 SASEGT. The CDR3 loop reads CASSDPDRGSAL.

V gene TRBV7-8 combines with J gene TRBJ1-4; TRBD1 is a possible D gene (6 bases). V shed 4 bases and J shed 5 bases, with 17 bases lying between them. Germline V gene data show CDR1 as SGHVS and CDR2 as FQNEAQ. The CDR3 contains 16 residues. The CDR3 nucleotides read TGTGCCAGCAGCTCGGATCTACAGGGTAGAAATGAAAAACTGTTTTTT. It codes for CASSSDLQGRNEKLFF.

V is TRBV7-9 and J is TRBJ1-6; weak D call: TRBD1 (6 bases). V was clipped by 2 bases and J by 7 bases, with 12 bases between them. Germline CDR1 reads SEHNR; CDR2 reads FQNEAQ (reference sequence). This CDR3 is built from 15 residues. The CDR3 nucleotides read TGTGCCAGCAGCTTAAGCGGACAGCTAAATTCACCCCTCCACTTT. This sequence encodes CASSLSGQLNSPLHF. Full variable domain (outside the CDR3, taken from reference TRBV7-9 and TRBJ1-6): DTGVSQNPRHKITKRGQNVTFRCDPISEHNRLYWYRQTLGQGPEFLTYFQNEAQLEKSRLLSDRFSAERPKGSFSTLEIQRTEQGDSAMYLCASSLSGQLNSPLHFGNGTRLTVT.